These T cell receptor beta chains were read from a single sample in a study of beta chain features in type 1 diabetes. Libraries were prepared by immunoSEQ multiplex PCR; TCRdb keeps only in-frame clonotypes and omits some of them. This sample has a few hundred thousand clones, with around 24% found just once. Sequencing was carried out using naive CD4+ T cells from blood. These TCRs come from a woman aged 30 to 39 with type 1 diabetes. Each CDR3 is given with its conserved first and last residue. D genes are given only for firm matches. Size tells how often a clone was seen (once, few, many) or the class of an expanded clone, and some rows leave it out.

few TRBD1 TRBJ2-7 TRBV6-5 TGTGCCAGCAGACGACAGGGATACTACGAGCAGTACTTC CASRRQGYYEQYF
- TRBD1 TRBJ1-5 TRBV19 TGTGCCAGTAGTACGGGACAGGGGGATCAGCCCCAGCATTTT CASSTGQGDQPQHF
- TRBD2 TRBJ2-3 TRBV5-4 TGTGCCAGCAGCTTCAGACTAGCGGGAAACACAGATACGCAGTATTTT CASSFRLAGNTDTQYF
- TRBD2 TRBJ2-1 TRBV5-4 TGTGCCAGCAGCTTGAGTCTAGCGGACTCCTACAATGAGCAGTTCTTC CASSLSLADSYNEQFF
few - TRBJ2-1 TRBV30 TGTGCCTGGAGTGTAGACGGGAGCCATTACAATGAGCAGTTCTTC CAWSVDGSHYNEQFF
few TRBD2 TRBJ2-1 TRBV11-2 TGTGCCAGCAGCTTAGATGGGCTAGCGGGAGGACCCTCCTACAATGAGCAGTTCTTC CASSLDGLAGGPSYNEQFF
- TRBD2 TRBJ2-5 TRBV19 TGTGCCAGTAGTATCGGAGTAGCGGGGGACCTCGGCCAAGAGACCCAGTACTTC CASSIGVAGDLGQETQYF
few TRBD1 TRBJ2-5 TRBV5-6 TGTGCCAGCAGCTTGGGGGACAGGGCCTGGATTCTGTACTTC CASSLGDRAWILYF
- TRBD1 TRBJ1-4 TRBV29-1 TGCAGCGTGGGGGACAGCCCGGGTGAAAAACTGTTTTTT CSVGDSPGEKLFF
few - TRBJ2-3 TRBV13 TGTGCCAGCAGCCTGGGACTTCCCCGGCGAGATACGCAGTATTTT CASSLGLPRRDTQYF
- - TRBJ2-3 TRBV4-1 TGCGCCAGCAGCCAAGGTCCCCCGGGACAAGTCACAGATACGCAGTATTTT CASSQGPPGQVTDTQYF
- TRBD1 TRBJ1-2 TRBV25-1 TGTGCCAGCATCGGACAGGGGGCTTTCTATGGCTACACCTTC CASIGQGAFYGYTF
- - TRBJ1-1 TRBV4-1 TGCGCCAGCAGCCAACGTGTTCCGCTAACGAACACTGAAGCTTTCTTT CASSQRVPLTNTEAFF
few TRBD2 TRBJ2-5 TRBV5-1 TGCGCCAGCAGCTCCTGGACTAGCGCGGAAGAGACCCAGTACTTC CASSSWTSAEETQYF
- - TRBJ1-1 TRBV7-9 TGTGCCAGCAGCCTACTGGACATGAACACTGAAGCTTTCTTT CASSLLDMNTEAFF
few TRBD1 TRBJ1-2 TRBV18 TGTGCCAGCTCACTCGGGACAGAAGATGGCTACACCTTC CASSLGTEDGYTF
few - TRBJ1-2 TRBV7-2 TGTGCCAGCAGCTTAGTATTCTACTATGGCTACACCTTC CASSLVFYYGYTF
few TRBD1 TRBJ2-7 TRBV28 TGTGCCAGCAGTTCAAGGGACAGGGTGTACTTC CASSSRDRVYF
few - TRBJ2-3 TRBV9 TGTGCCAGCAGCGTCTTGAGCGGGAGCACAGATACGCAGTATTTT CASSVLSGSTDTQYF
- - TRBJ1-5 TRBV19 TGTGCCAGTAGTACGGACAGCTACAATCAGCCCCAGCATTTT CASSTDSYNQPQHF
- TRBD1 TRBJ1-5 TRBV28 TGTGCCAGCAGCTCCCTGGGACAGGGGAAGCCTAGCAATCAGCCCCAGCATTTT CASSSLGQGKPSNQPQHF
- - TRBJ2-1 TRBV11-3 TGTGCCAGCAGCTTAGTTTGGGACACAGGGATCGGTGAGCAGTTCTTC CASSLVWDTGIGEQFF
few TRBD1 TRBJ2-7 TRBV19 TGTGCCAGTAGGAGGACAGGGGCCTACGAGCAGTACTTC CASRRTGAYEQYF
- - TRBJ1-5 TRBV19 TGTGCCAGTACCCCTGGGCCACCAAGAAGCAATCAGCCCCAGCATTTT CASTPGPPRSNQPQHF
few - TRBJ2-7 TRBV6-6 TGTGCCAGCAGTTACTCGAGCTACGAGCAGTACTTC CASSYSSYEQYF
few - TRBJ1-1 TRBV11-2 TGTGCCAGCAGCTTATACGGAGGGGCGCAAACTGAAGCTTTCTTT CASSLYGGAQTEAFF
few TRBD2 TRBJ2-5 TRBV9 TGTGCCAGCAGCTCGGGACTAGCGGGAGAGACCCAGTACTTC CASSSGLAGETQYF
- - TRBJ1-2 TRBV2 TGTGCCAGCAGTGACCGGAGCTATGGCTACACCTTC CASSDRSYGYTF
- - TRBJ2-1 TRBV2 TGTGCCAGCATTGTGAGGTTGGGGGGAGGTGAGCAGTTCTTC CASIVRLGGGEQFF
- - TRBJ1-5 TRBV27 TGTGCCAGCAGTGCCAGGGGCCACGGGAATCAGCCCCAGCATTTT CASSARGHGNQPQHF
few - TRBJ1-2 TRBV7-2 TGTGCCAGCAGCAACAGGGTCGCGGTTGGCTACACCTTC CASSNRVAVGYTF
few - TRBJ2-1 TRBV4-1 TGCGCCAGCAGCCAAGGTCTAGCTGGGGAGCAGTTCTTC CASSQGLAGEQFF
- - TRBJ1-2 TRBV7-9 TGTGCCAGCAGCTCCCGGGATGGCTACACCTTC CASSSRDGYTF
few TRBD2 TRBJ2-7 TRBV10-3 TGTGCCATCAGTGAGGGACTAGCTAACTCCTACGAGCAGTACTTC CAISEGLANSYEQYF
- TRBD2 TRBJ2-5 TRBV27 TGTGCCAGCAGTCCGTACCTTAGCGGGAGAAAGGAGACCCAGTACTTC CASSPYLSGRKETQYF
few TRBD1 TRBJ2-1 TRBV7-3 TGTGCCAGCAGCTTAAGCAGGACAGGCCCCAATGAGCAGTTCTTC CASSLSRTGPNEQFF